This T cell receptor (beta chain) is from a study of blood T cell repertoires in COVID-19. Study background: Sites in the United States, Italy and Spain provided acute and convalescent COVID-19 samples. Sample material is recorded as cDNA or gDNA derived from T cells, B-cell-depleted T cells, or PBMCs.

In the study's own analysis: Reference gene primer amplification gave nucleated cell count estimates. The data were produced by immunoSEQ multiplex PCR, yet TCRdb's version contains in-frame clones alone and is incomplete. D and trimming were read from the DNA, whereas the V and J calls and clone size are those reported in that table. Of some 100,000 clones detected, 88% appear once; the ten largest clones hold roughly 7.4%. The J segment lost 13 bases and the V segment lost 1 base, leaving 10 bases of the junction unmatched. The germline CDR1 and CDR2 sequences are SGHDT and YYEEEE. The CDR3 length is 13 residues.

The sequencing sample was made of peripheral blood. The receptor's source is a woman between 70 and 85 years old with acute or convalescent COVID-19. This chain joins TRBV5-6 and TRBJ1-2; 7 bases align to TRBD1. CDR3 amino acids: CASSLIGTDSCTF. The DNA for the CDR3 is TGTGCCAGCAGCTTGATCGGGACAGATAGTTGCACCTTC.